The 24 T cell receptor beta chains below all came from one sample that was sequenced in a study of beta chain features in type 1 diabetes. Study-level results: Type 1 diabetes patients showed a moderate but significant shortening of TCRB CDR3s in all four CD4+ subsets.

Of the isolated RNA, all was reverse transcribed, and so the sequenced material was expressed TCRB transcripts. Repertoires were generated with immunoSEQ multiplex PCR, while TCRdb's copy carries only in-frame clones and drops some. The sample carries some 160,000 clones, around 8.4% recorded once. Their cognate antigens are unknown. The sequencing sample was made of central memory CD4+ T cells from blood. The source of these receptors is a woman aged 18-29 years with type 1 diabetes.

The CDR3 bases are TGTGCCATCACCTCGGGAGACGAGCAGTACTTC. As protein: CAITSGDEQYF. The V gene is TRBV10-3, the J gene TRBJ2-7; tentative D call: TRBD2 (6 bases). This CDR3 contains 11 residues. The V gene's germline CDR1 is ENHRY and CDR2 SYGVKD. V lost 7 bases, J lost 5 bases, and 9 bases lay in between.

This chain joins TRBV7-2 and TRBJ1-6, with D possibly being TRBD1 (5 bases). Germline CDR1 and CDR2: SGHTA and FQGNSA. This CDR3 has 15 residues. Between the trimmed V and J ends, which lost 1 base and 7 bases, there was a span of 11 bases. CDR3 amino acids: CASSLGQPGNSPLHF. Written as DNA, the CDR3 is TGTGCCAGCAGCTTAGGGCAGCCAGGGAATTCACCCCTCCACTTT.

This chain's CDR3 is CASSLGPLAGQRDTQYF. CDR3 nucleotide sequence: TGTGCCAGCAGCTTGGGACCACTAGCGGGGCAAAGAGATACGCAGTATTTT. This sequence joins TRBV7-9 and TRBJ2-3; 10 bases are shared with TRBD2. The length of the CDR3 is 17 residues. Germline CDR1 reads SEHNR; CDR2 reads FQNEAQ (reference sequence). J was trimmed by 5 bases and V by 3 bases; bases with no gene match: 11.

This clone was seen only a few times. The genes are TRBV5-8 and TRBJ2-1; D perhaps matches TRBD2 (6 bases). From germline, CDR1 is SGHTS and CDR2 YDEGEE. Trimming pared 10 bases from V and 12 bases from J, leaving 17 bases between. The CDR3 extends over 11 amino acids. The CDR3 loop reads CAGWAVGGQFF. CDR3 nucleotide sequence: TGTGCCGGATGGGCCGTCGGGGGGCAGTTCTTC.

This chain links TRBV7-3 with TRBJ1-2; 7 bases line up with TRBD1. CDR1 is SGHTA, CDR2 FQGTGA, per germline. V shed 4 bases and J 8 bases; nucleotides not matched to a gene: 7. CDR3 length equals 13 residues. CDR3 in amino acids: CASSSQPTGGYTF. The CDR3 DNA sequence: TGTGCCAGCAGCTCACAGCCGACAGGGGGCTACACCTTC.

This clone has more than one count but fewer than ten. The rearrangement uses TRBV18 and TRBJ1-1; D ambiguous. CDR3 length: 15 residues. The V gene lost 2 bases and the J gene lost 1 base, with 11 bases spanning the gap. Germline V gene data show CDR1 as KGHSH and CDR2 as LQKENI. CDR3 residues: CASSPASSGNTEAFF. The CDR3, as DNA: TGTGCCAGCTCACCAGCTTCGTCCGGGAACACTGAAGCTTTCTTT.

Only a few counts were recorded for this clone. J is TRBJ1-3 and V is TRBV6-5, with 9 bases identical to TRBD1. The CDR3 length is 15 residues. The germline V gene has CDR1 MNHEY and CDR2 SVGAGI. V lost 6 bases and J lost 1; bases outside the gene matches: 4. This chain's CDR3 is CASSIDRGSGNTIYF. The CDR3 DNA follows: TGTGCCAGCAGCATTGACAGGGGGTCTGGAAACACCATATATTTT.

This clone was found a few times. The gene calls are TRBV7-3 and TRBJ2-2, with a possible D match to TRBD2 (6 bases). Germline V gene lookup returns CDR1 SGHTA and CDR2 FQGTGA. This CDR3 spans 15 amino acids. V dropped 3 bases and J dropped 6 bases, with 14 bases sitting between them. DNA for the CDR3: TGTGCCAGCAGCTTCTCGGGACTGAGGGCCGGGGAGCTGTTTTTT. This sequence encodes CASSFSGLRAGELFF.

This chain joins TRBV5-4 and TRBJ2-3; TRBD2 matches 8 bases. Looked up from germline, CDR1 is SGHNT and CDR2 is YYREEE (reference sequence). The CDR3 contains 14 residues. V gave up 4 bases and J gave up 2 bases; unmatched junction bases: 3. The CDR3 reads CASSLGLATDTQYF. The CDR3 region has the DNA TGTGCCAGCAGCCTAGGACTAGCCACAGATACGCAGTATTTT.

The V and J genes are TRBV12-5 and TRBJ2-3; TRBD2 aligns across 9 bases. V shed 3 bases and J 7 bases; nucleotides not matched to a gene: 2. The CDR3 has 13 residues. Germline values: CDR1 LGHNT, CDR2 FRNRAP. In nucleotides, the CDR3 is TGTGCTAGTGGTTTAGGGACTAGCTATACGCAGTATTTT. Translating gives CASGLGTSYTQYF.

The J gene is TRBJ2-5, the V gene TRBV14; D may be TRBD1 (5 bases). The ends were cut back, 2 bases at V and 1 base at J, with 14 bases in the middle. Germline CDR1 and CDR2: SGHDN and FVKESK. The CDR3 consists of 16 residues. The CDR3 sequence: CASSQSVGAGQETQYF. CDR3 bases: TGTGCCAGCAGCCAATCCGTAGGGGCTGGCCAAGAGACCCAGTACTTC.

This clone was recorded a few times. The chain couples TRBV6-4 to TRBJ2-1, with D possibly being TRBD1 (7 bases). The CDR3 is 16 amino acids. Trimming shortened V by 6 bases and J by 7 bases, and 22 bases separated the two germline ends. Germline V gives CDR1 MRHNA, CDR2 SNTAGT. DNA for the CDR3: TGTGCCAGCAGCCCGGAGGGGACAGTATCCGCTAATGAGCAGTTCTTC. It encodes CASSPEGTVSANEQFF.

This clone was seen a few times. The V gene is TRBV28, the J gene TRBJ2-3; TRBD1 matches 9 bases. Germline CDR1 reads MDHEN; CDR2 reads SYDVKM. The CDR3 runs 18 residues. V lost 4 bases to trimming and J lost 3 bases; unmatched junction nucleotides: 14. CDR3 bases: TGTGCCAGCAGTTCCAAACTCCGGGACAGGGCGGTGACAGATACGCAGTATTTT. It encodes CASSSKLRDRAVTDTQYF.

This rearrangement joins TRBV9 to TRBJ1-1, with TRBD1 matching 8 bases. Looked up from germline, CDR1 is SGDLS and CDR2 is YYNGEE. Germline trimming cut 3 bases from V and 4 bases from J; bases unmatched to any gene: 2. CDR3 size: 13 residues. The CDR3 sequence is CASSAGQGTEAFF. The CDR3 region has the DNA TGTGCCAGCAGCGCCGGACAGGGCACTGAAGCTTTCTTT. Full variable domain (missing parts from reference TRBV9 and TRBJ1-1): DSGVTQTPKHLITATGQRVTLRCSPRSGDLSVYWYQQSLDQGLQFLIQYYNGEERAKGNILERFSAQQFPDLHSELNLSSLELGDSALYFCASSAGQGTEAFFGQGTRLTVV.

The table lists this clone with a few counts. The genes are TRBV20-1 and TRBJ2-1, with a possible D match to TRBD1 (6 bases). CDR1 DFQATT and CDR2 SNEGSKA come from the germline V gene (reference sequence). The CDR3 is 11 residues long. V was trimmed by 5 bases and J by 6 bases, leaving 8 bases between them. The CDR3 DNA reads as TGCAGTGCTTGGGGGCGCAATGAGCAGTTCTTC. Amino acid sequence: CSAWGRNEQFF.

The rearrangement links TRBV7-2 to TRBJ2-3; tentative D call: TRBD2 (6 bases). The V end was cut by 4 bases, the J end by 5 bases, with 10 bases between. Germline CDR1 and CDR2: SGHTA and FQGNSA. CDR3 length: 13 amino acids. The CDR3 protein is CASSSSSGDTQYF. CDR3 in DNA: TGTGCCAGCAGCTCCAGTAGCGGAGATACGCAGTATTTT.

There are a few counts of this clone. This chain connects TRBV4-3 to TRBJ1-4; 7 nucleotides align to TRBD1. With V trimmed by 1 base and J by 7 bases, 6 bases remained unmatched. Germline assignment: CDR1 LGHNA and CDR2 YSLEER. The CDR3 is 15 amino acids. The CDR3 region is CASSQGQGGVEKLFF. The CDR3 DNA reads as TGCGCCAGCAGCCAAGGACAGGGAGGTGTTGAAAAACTGTTTTTT.

J is TRBJ2-3 and V is TRBV4-2, with D maybe TRBD2 (6 bases). The CDR3 sequence is 17 residues long. The germline V gene has CDR1 LGHNA and CDR2 YNFKEQ. Deletions cut 4 bases from V and 5 bases from J, with 22 bases between. CDR3 loop: CASSPGETSPPGDTQYF. CDR3 coding DNA: TGTGCCAGCAGCCCCGGGGAGACTAGTCCCCCCGGAGATACGCAGTATTTT.

This clone occurred a few times. Other DNA sequences from this sample encode an identical CDR3 as well. This sequence joins TRBV6-4 and TRBJ2-2, with D unclear. Germline CDR1 is MRHNA and CDR2 is SNTAGT. With 3 bases removed from V and 5 bases from J, the gap between germline ends came to 7 bases. This CDR3 comprises 13 residues. The CDR3 coding sequence is TGTGCCAGCAGTGAAGTCGGTACCGGGGAGCTGTTTTTT. It is translated as CASSEVGTGELFF.

The rearrangement uses TRBV30 and TRBJ1-1; the D gene is possibly TRBD1 (5 bases). CDR1 is GTSNPN and CDR2 is SVGIG in the germline V gene (reference sequence). V lost 3 bases and J 8 bases, leaving 10 bases between the germline ends. The CDR3 is made up of 11 amino acids. The CDR3 coding sequence is TGTGCCTGGAGGCCGGGACTGGAAGCTTTCTTT. Encoded protein: CAWRPGLEAFF.

CDR3 sequence: CASKKAGGITDTQYF. CDR3 bases: TGTGCCAGCAAAAAAGCGGGGGGTATCACAGATACGCAGTATTTT. The chain links TRBV2 to TRBJ2-3, with TRBD2 matching 9 bases. Trimming took 7 bases from V and 2 from J; bases not matched to a gene: 7. This CDR3 is 15 amino acids long. Per the germline V gene, CDR1 is SNHLY and CDR2 is FYNNEI.

This clone was counted a few times. The sample holds other DNA sequences that translate to the same CDR3. The V and J genes are TRBV29-1 and TRBJ2-7; a possible D gene is TRBD2 (5 bases). There are 12 residues in the CDR3. The V end was cut by 0 bases, the J end by 3 bases, with 6 bases between. Germline V gene lookup returns CDR1 SQVTM and CDR2 ANQGSEA. The CDR3 coding sequence is TGCAGCGTTGAAGATGGGAGCTACGAGCAGTACTTC. Translating gives CSVEDGSYEQYF.

The rearrangement uses TRBV30 and TRBJ2-3; maybe TRBD2 (7 bases). Per germline, CDR1 GTSNPN and CDR2 SVGIG (reference sequence). V lost 5 bases to trimming and J lost 4 bases, with 19 bases between them. The CDR3 runs 15 residues. CDR3 region: CAWAHGGGGADTQYF. The CDR3 DNA follows: TGTGCCTGGGCCCATGGAGGGGGAGGGGCAGATACGCAGTATTTT.

The V and J genes are TRBV4-3 and TRBJ2-3, with 12 bases that match TRBD2. This CDR3 comprises 18 residues. V was pared by 1 base and J by 1 base, with 6 bases of the junction left unmatched. CDR1 LGHNA and CDR2 YSLEER come from the germline V gene. CDR3 DNA sequence: TGCGCCAGCAGCCAAGGACTAGCGGGGGTTCCGGGCACAGATACGCAGTATTTT. As protein: CASSQGLAGVPGTDTQYF.